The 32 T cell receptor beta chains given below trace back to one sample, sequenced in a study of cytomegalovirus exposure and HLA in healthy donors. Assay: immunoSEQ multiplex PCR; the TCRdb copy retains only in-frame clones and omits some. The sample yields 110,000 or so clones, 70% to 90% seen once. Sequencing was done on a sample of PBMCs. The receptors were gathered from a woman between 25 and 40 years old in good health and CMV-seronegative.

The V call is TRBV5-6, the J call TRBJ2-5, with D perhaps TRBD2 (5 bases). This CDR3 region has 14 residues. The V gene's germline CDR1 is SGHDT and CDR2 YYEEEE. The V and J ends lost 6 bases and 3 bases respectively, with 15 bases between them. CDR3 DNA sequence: TGTGCCAGCAACGGGGTGGGGTCCAAAGAGACCCAGTACTTC. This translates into CASNGVGSKETQYF.

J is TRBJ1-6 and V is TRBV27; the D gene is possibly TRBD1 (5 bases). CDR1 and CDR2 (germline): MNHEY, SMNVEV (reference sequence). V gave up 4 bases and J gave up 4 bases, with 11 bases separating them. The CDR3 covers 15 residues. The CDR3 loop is CASSSAGRYNSPLHF. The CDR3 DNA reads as TGTGCCAGCAGTTCCGCGGGACGGTATAATTCACCCCTCCACTTT.

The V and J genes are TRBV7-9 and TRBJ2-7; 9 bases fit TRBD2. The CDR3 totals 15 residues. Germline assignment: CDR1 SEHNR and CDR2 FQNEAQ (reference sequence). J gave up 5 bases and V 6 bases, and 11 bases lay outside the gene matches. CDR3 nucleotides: TGTGCCAGCAGAAAATCAGCGGGGGGAGGGAACGAGCAGTACTTC. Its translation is CASRKSAGGGNEQYF.

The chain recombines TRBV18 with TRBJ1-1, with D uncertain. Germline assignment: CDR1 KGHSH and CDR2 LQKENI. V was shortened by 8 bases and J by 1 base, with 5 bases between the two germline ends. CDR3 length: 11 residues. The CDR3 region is CASTKNTEAFF. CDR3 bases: TGTGCCAGCACTAAGAACACTGAAGCTTTCTTT.

CDR3 bases: TGTGCCAGCAGCGCCACTAGCGGGGGGGCTTGGGAGACCCAGTACTTC. It specifies CASSATSGGAWETQYF. The V call is TRBV9, the J call TRBJ2-5; TRBD2 matches 13 bases. The germline V gene has CDR1 SGDLS and CDR2 YYNGEE. The junction had 7 bases not matched to a gene; V was cut back by 3 bases and J by 5 bases. This CDR3 comprises 16 residues.

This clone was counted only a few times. The CDR3 loop is CASTDRATYNEQFF. The CDR3 DNA sequence: TGCGCCAGCACCGACAGGGCCACCTACAATGAGCAGTTCTTC. V gene TRBV10-2 combines with J gene TRBJ2-1, with TRBD1 matching 7 bases. V was pared by 7 bases and J by 2 bases, with 5 bases of the junction left unmatched. The CDR3 is 14 residues long. From germline, CDR1 is WSHSY and CDR2 SAAADI.

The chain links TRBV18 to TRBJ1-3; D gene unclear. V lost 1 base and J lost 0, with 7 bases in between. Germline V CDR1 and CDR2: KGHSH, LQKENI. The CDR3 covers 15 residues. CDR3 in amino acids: CASSPQRRSGNTIYF. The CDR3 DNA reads TGTGCCAGCTCACCACAGCGCCGCTCTGGAAACACCATATATTTT. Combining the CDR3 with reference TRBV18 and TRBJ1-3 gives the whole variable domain NAGVMQNPRHLVRRRGQEARLRCSPMKGHSHVYWYRQLPEEGLKFMVYLQKENIIDESGMPKERFSAEFPKEGPSILRIQQVVRGDSAAYFCASSPQRRSGNTIYFGEGSWLTVV.

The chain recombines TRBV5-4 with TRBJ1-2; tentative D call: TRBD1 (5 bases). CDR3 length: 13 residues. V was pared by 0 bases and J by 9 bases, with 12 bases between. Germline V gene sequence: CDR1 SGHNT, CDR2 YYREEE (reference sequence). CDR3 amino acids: CASSLAGGRSYTF. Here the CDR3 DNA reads TGTGCCAGCAGCTTGGCCGGGGGGAGAAGCTACACCTTC.

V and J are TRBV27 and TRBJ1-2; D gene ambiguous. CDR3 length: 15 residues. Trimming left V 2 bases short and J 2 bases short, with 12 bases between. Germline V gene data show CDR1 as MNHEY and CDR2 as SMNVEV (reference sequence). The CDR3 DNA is TGTGCCAGCAGTTTAATGGCAGGCCCCAACTATGGCTACACCTTC. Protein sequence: CASSLMAGPNYGYTF.

As DNA, the CDR3 is TGTGCCAGTAAAGGACTAGCGGGGGTAGATGAGCAGTTCTTC. Its translation is CASKGLAGVDEQFF. This chain uses TRBV19 with TRBJ2-1; 13 nucleotides line up with TRBD2. Germline V gives CDR1 LNHDA, CDR2 SQIVND (reference sequence). J gave up 8 bases and V 7 bases, and 5 bases lay outside the gene matches. The CDR3 has 14 residues.

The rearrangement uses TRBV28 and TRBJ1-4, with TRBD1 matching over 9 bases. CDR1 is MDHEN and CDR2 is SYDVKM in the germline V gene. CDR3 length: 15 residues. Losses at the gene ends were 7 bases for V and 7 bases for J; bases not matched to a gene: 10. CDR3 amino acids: CASTASGTGSEKLFF. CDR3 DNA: TGTGCCAGCACCGCTTCCGGGACAGGGAGTGAAAAACTGTTTTTT. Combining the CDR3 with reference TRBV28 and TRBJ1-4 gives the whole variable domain DVKVTQSSRYLVKRTGEKVFLECVQDMDHENMFWYRQDPGLGLRLIYFSYDVKMKEKGDIPEGYSVSREKKERFSLILESASTNQTSMYLCASTASGTGSEKLFFGSGTQLSVL.

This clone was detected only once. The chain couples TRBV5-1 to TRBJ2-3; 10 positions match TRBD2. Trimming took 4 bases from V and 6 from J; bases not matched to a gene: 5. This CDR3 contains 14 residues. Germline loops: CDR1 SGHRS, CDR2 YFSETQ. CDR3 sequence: CASSATSGEDTQYF. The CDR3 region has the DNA TGCGCCAGCAGCGCCACTAGCGGGGAGGATACGCAGTATTTT.

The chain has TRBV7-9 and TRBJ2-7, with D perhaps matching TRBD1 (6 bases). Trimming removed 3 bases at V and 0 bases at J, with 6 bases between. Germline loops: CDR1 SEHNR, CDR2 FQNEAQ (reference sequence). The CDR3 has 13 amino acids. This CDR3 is CASSLDSSYEQYF. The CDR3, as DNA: TGTGCCAGCAGCTTGGACAGCTCCTACGAGCAGTACTTC.

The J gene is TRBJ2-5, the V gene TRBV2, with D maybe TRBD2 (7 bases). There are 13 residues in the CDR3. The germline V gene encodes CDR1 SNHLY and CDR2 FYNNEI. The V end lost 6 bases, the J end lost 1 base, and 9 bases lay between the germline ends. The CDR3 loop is CASSGGRQETQYF. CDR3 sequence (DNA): TGTGCCAGCAGCGGGGGGCGCCAAGAGACCCAGTACTTC.

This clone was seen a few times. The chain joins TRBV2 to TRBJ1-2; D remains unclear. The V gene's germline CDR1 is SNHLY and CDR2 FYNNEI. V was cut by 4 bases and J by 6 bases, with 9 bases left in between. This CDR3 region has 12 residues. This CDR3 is CASSVRPDGYTF. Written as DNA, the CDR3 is TGTGCCAGCAGTGTACGTCCAGATGGCTACACCTTC.

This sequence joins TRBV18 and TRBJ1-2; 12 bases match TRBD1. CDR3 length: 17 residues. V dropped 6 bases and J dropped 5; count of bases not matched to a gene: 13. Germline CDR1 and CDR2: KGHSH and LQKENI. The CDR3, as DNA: TGTGCCAGCTCCACCGGGACAGGGGGCTCTCGAGGGTATGGCTACACCTTC. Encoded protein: CASSTGTGGSRGYGYTF.

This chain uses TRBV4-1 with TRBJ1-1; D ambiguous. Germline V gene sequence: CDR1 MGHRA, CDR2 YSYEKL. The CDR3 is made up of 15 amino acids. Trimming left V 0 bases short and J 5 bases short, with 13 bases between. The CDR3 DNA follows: TGCGCCAGCAGCCAAGATATCCGCAGATCTACTGAAGCTTTCTTT. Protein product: CASSQDIRRSTEAFF.

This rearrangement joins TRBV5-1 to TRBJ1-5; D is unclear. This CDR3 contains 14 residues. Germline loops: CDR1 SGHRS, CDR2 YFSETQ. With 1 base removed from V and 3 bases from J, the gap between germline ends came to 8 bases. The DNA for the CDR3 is TGCGCCAGCAGCTTGCGTCCAGACAATCAGCCCCAGCATTTT. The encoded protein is CASSLRPDNQPQHF. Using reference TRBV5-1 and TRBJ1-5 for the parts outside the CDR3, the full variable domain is KAGVTQTPRYLIKTRGQQVTLSCSPISGHRSVSWYQQTPGQGLQFLFEYFSETQRNKGNFPGRFSGRQFSNSRSEMNVSTLELGDSALYLCASSLRPDNQPQHFGDGTRLSIL.

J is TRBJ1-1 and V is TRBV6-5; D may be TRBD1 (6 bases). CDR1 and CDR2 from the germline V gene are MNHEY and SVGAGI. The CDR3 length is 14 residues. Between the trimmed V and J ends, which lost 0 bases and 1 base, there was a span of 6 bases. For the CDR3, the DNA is TGTGCCAGCAGTTACTCGACAGGGAACACTGAAGCTTTCTTT. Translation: CASSYSTGNTEAFF.

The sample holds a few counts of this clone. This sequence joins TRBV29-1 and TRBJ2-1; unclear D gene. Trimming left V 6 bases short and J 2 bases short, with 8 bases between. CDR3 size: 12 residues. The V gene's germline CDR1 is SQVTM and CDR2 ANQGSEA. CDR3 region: CSVRRPYNEQFF. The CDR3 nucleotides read TGCAGCGTCCGCAGGCCCTACAATGAGCAGTTCTTC.

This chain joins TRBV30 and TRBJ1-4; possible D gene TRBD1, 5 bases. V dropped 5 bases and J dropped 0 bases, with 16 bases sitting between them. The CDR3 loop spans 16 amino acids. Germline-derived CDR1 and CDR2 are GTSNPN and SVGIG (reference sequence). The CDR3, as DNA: TGTGCCTGGGGTGCCCAGGGATCGCCAACTAATGAAAAACTGTTTTTT. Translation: CAWGAQGSPTNEKLFF.

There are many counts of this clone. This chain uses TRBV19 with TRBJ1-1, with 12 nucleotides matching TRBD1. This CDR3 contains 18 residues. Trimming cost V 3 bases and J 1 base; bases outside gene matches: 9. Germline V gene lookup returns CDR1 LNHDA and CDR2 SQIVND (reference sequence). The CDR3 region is CASSILSGQGARNTEAFF. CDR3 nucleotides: TGTGCCAGTAGTATCCTCTCGGGACAGGGGGCAAGGAACACTGAAGCTTTCTTT.

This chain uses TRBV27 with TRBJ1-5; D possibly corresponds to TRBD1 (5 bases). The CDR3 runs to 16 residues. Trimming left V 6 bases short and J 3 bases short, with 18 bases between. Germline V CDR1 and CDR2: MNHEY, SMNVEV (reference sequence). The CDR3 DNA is TGTGCCAGCAGACCCGGAGCGGGGCAGATCAATCAGCCCCAGCATTTT. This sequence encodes CASRPGAGQINQPQHF.

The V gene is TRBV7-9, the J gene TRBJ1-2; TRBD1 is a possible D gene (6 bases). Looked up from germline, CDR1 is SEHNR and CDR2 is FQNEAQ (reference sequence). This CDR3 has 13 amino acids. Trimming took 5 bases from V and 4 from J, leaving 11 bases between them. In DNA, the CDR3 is TGTGCCAGCAGCCGGGACACCAGCTATGGCTACACCTTC. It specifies CASSRDTSYGYTF.

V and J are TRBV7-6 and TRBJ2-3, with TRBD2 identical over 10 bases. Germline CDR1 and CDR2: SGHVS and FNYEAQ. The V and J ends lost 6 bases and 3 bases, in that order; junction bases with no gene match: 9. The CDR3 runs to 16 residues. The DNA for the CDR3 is TGTGCCAGCAGACCCTTGGCTAGCGGGGGAACAGATACGCAGTATTTT. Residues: CASRPLASGGTDTQYF.

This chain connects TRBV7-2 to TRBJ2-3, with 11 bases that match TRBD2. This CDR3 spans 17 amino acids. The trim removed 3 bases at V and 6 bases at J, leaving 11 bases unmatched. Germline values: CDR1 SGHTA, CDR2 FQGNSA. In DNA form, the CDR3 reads TGTGCCAGCAGCTTCTTAGCGGGGGGGCGGGGCCGCGATACGCAGTATTTT. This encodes CASSFLAGGRGRDTQYF. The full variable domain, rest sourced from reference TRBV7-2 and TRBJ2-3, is GAGVSQSPSNKVTEKGKDVELRCDPISGHTALYWYRQSLGQGLEFLIYFQGNSAPDKSGLPSDRFSAERTGGSVSTLTIQRTQQEDSAVYLCASSFLAGGRGRDTQYFGPGTRLTVL.

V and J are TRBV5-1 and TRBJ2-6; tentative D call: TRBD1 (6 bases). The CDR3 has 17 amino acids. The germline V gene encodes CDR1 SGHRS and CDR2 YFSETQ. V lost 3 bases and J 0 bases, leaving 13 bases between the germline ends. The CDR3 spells CASSWGHSSSGANVLTF. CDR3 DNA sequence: TGCGCCAGCAGCTGGGGACACTCGAGCTCTGGGGCCAACGTCCTGACTTTC.

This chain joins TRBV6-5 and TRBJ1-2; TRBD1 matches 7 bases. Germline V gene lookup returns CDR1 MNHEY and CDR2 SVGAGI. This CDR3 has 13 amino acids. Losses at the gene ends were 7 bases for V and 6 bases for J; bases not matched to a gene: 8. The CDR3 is CASINRGPHGYTF. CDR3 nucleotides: TGTGCCAGCATCAACAGGGGCCCCCATGGCTACACCTTC.

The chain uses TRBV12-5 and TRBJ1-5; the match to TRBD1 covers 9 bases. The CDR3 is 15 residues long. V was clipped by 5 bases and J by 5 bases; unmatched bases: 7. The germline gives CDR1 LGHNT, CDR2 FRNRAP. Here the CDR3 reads CASGTDRGGYQPQHF. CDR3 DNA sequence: TGTGCTAGTGGTACGGACAGGGGAGGCTATCAGCCCCAGCATTTT.

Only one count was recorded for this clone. CDR3: CASSLSPWGGIEKLFF. DNA of the CDR3: TGTGCCAGCAGCTTATCCCCTTGGGGGGGGATTGAAAAACTGTTTTTT. The V gene is TRBV7-2, the J gene TRBJ1-4; maybe TRBD1 (5 bases). Germline assignment: CDR1 SGHTA and CDR2 FQGNSA. The ends were cut back, 2 bases at V and 7 bases at J, with 17 bases in the middle. The CDR3 sequence is 16 residues long.

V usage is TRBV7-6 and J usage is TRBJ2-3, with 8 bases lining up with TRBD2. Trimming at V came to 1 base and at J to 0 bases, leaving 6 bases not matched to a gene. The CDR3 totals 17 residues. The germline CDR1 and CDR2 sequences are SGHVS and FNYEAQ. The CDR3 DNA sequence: TGTGCCAGCAGCTTAGGGGTGGCTAGCGGGAGCACAGATACGCAGTATTTT. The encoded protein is CASSLGVASGSTDTQYF.

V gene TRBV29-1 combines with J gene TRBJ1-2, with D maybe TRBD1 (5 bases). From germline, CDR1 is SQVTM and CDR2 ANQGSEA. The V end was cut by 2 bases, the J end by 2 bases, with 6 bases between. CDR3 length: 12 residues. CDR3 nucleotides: TGCAGCGTTGAACGACAGAACTATGGCTACACCTTC. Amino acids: CSVERQNYGYTF.